This T cell receptor beta chain comes out of a study of T cells after posttransplantation cyclophosphamide (dated by TCRdb to 2016 to 2017). As for the study more broadly: The study tracked T cell repertoire reconstitution by TRB sequencing after myeloablative bone marrow transplantation using posttransplantation cyclophosphamide as GVHD prophylaxis. Antigen receptor sequencing covered samples from about 40 PTCy-treated patients and 16 of their related bone marrow donors. Public TRB sequences were compared against a database of over 3,000 sequences linked to responses to pathogens, tumor antigens, self-antigens and alloantigens. TRA and TRB clonality were tightly correlated in 9 or 10 samples, so subsequent TCR analyses focused on TRB only. TRB sequencing was performed on blood from all 35 or so PTCy patients with 1-year posttransplant specimens. In 3 patients, up to about 3 additional blood samples taken between 2 and 5.2 years after transplant also underwent TRB sequencing, as did pretransplant blood from a handful of patients. Results and caveats for the whole study, not just this receptor: The TRB repertoires of T cells infiltrating skin or GI tract showed only limited overlap with the TRB repertoires of T cells in blood. Across roughly 48 patients, TRB clonality was highly associated with recipient CMV seropositivity and CMV reactivation, and diversity in PTCy patients was similar to diversity in CNI/methotrexate controls. At 1-2 months, donor-recipient similarity was low but rose over the first year, and the later blood repertoires were often dominated by donor CD8+ memory clones.

From cysteine to phenylalanine, the CDR3 is 16 amino acids long. The DNA shown is the 48-base CDR3, in frame from base 1. V loses 3 bases at its end and J loses 8 bases; junction bases beyond the gene matches: 8. Based on the germline V gene (reference sequence), the CDR1 and CDR2 sequences are LNHNV and YYDKDF. TRB sequencing used genomic DNA with the immunoSEQ assay at survey resolution or the hsTCRB kit. The original methods were these. The immunoSEQ software handled initial read processing, and the LymphoSeq R package was used for repertoire analyses. Clonality was calculated as 1 minus normalized Shannon entropy, and the Gini coefficient was also calculated for each TRB dataset. To infer phenotypes in unsorted samples, TRB sequences from sorted subsets of the recipient or donor were mapped onto the unsorted samples of the same recipient. Not all clones reach the TCRdb copy of this immuneACCESS table, which keeps in-frame sequences only. Checked studies attribute under half of the gap to unresolved V genes and leave the rest unexplained. From that table come the V and J calls and clone size; the DNA was used to work out D and trimming. Here the sample has about 11,000 clones; approximately 80% occur a single time. The ten largest clones add up to approximately 15% of the sample.

Explained via the paper, the treatment or condition label denotes: high-dose cyclophosphamide on days +3 and +4 as single-agent GVHD prophylaxis. Patients in the PTCy group got busulfan and fludarabine conditioning, a marrow graft from a related or unrelated donor, and cyclophosphamide on days +3 and +4. PTCy-treated patients came from a prospective multi-institutional clinical trial. Mononuclear cells from peripheral blood and bone marrow were separated by Ficoll-Hypaque density centrifugation and then cryopreserved. On this clone itself: The antigen it recognizes is unknown. No qualities accompany the bases; no much larger clone lies one base away.

The chain is encoded by TRBV15 joined to TRBJ2-1; the junction holds 12 bases that match TRBD2. Sequencing was performed on PBMCs, taken roughly 62 months after allogeneic stem cell transplant with posttransplant cyclophosphamide. The origin of this receptor is a female patient aged 45 to 65 who received an allogeneic stem cell transplant from a related donor, was CMV-positive, and had no GVHD. Once a transplant has taken place, some T cells may be donor derived. The DNA sequence is given as TGTGCCACCAGCAGCGGGCTAGCGGGAGGGCTTGATGAGCAGTTCTTC. This yields the protein CATSSGLAGGLDEQFF.